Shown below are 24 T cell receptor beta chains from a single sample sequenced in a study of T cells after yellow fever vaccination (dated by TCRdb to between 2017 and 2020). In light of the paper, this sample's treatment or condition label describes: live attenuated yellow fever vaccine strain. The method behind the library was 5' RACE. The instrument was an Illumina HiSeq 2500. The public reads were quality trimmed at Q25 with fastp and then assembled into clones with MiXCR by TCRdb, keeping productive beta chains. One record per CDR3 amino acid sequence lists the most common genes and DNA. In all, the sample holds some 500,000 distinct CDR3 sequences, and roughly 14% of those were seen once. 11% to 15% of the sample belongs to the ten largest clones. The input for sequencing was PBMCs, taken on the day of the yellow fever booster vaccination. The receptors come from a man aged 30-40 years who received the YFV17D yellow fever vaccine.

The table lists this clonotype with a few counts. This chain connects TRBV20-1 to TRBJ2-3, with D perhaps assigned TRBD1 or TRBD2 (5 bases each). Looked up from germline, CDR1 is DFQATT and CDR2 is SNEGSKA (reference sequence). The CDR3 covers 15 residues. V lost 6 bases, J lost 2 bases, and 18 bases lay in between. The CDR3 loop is CSARDLREATDTQYF. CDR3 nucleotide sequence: TGCAGTGCCCGGGACCTTAGAGAGGCCACAGATACGCAGTATTTT.

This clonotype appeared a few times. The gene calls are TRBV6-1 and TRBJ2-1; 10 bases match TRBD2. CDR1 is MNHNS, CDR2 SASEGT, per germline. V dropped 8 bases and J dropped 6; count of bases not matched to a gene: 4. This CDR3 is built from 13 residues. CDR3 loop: CASRSGRANEQFF. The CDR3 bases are TGTGCCAGCCGCAGCGGGAGGGCCAATGAGCAGTTCTTC.

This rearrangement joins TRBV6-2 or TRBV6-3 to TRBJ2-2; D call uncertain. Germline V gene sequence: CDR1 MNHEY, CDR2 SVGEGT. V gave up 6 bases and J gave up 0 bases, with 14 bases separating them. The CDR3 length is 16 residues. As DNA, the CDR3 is TGTGCCAGCAGCCTCTATGGAGTTTCGAACACCGGGGAGCTGTTTTTT. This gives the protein CASSLYGVSNTGELFF.

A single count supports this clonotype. The CDR3 here is CASSKTSGTNNEQFF. The DNA of the CDR3 is TGTGCCAGCAGCAAGACTAGCGGGACAAACAATGAGCAGTTCTTC. The chain links TRBV7-2 to TRBJ2-1; TRBD2 matches at 11 bases. J gave up 5 bases and V 5 bases, and 5 bases lay outside the gene matches. The CDR3 spans 15 residues. The germline CDR1 and CDR2 sequences are SGHTA and FQGNSA.

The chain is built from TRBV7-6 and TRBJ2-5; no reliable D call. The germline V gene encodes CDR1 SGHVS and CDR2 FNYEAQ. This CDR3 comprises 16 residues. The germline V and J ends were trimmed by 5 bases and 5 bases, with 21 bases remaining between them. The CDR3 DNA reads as TGTGCCAGCAGCGCCTCTAACCCTACCGTACGGGAGACCCAGTACTTC. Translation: CASSASNPTVRETQYF.

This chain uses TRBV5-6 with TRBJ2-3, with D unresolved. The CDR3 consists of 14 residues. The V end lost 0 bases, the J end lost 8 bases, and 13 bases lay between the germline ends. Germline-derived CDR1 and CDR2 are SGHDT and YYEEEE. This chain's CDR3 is CASSLEAGTRTQYF. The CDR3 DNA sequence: TGTGCCAGCAGCTTGGAAGCCGGCACGCGTACGCAGTATTTT.

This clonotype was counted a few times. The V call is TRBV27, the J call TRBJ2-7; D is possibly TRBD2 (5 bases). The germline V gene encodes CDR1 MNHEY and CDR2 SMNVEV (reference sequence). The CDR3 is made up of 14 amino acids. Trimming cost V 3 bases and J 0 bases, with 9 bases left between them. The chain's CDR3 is CASSFQRNSYEQYF. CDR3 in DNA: TGTGCCAGCAGTTTCCAGCGGAACTCCTACGAGCAGTACTTC.

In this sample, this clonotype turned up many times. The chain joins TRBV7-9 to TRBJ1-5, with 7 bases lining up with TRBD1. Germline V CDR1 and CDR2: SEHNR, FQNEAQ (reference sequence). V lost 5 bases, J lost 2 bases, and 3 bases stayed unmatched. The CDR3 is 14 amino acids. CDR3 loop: CASSRGQGNQPQHF. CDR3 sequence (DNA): TGTGCCAGCAGCCGCGGACAGGGCAATCAGCCCCAGCATTTT.

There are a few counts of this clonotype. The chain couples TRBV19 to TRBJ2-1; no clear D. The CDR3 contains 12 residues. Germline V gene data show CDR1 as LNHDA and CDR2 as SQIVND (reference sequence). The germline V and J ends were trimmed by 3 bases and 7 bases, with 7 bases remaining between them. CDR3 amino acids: CASSINFNEQFF. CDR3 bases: TGTGCCAGTAGTATCAATTTTAATGAGCAGTTCTTC.

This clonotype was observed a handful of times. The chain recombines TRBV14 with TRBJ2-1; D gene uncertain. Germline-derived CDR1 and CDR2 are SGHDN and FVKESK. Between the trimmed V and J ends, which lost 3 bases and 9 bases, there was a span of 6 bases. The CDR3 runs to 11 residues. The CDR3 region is CASSHLVEQFF. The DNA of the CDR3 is TGTGCCAGCAGCCACTTAGTTGAGCAGTTCTTC.

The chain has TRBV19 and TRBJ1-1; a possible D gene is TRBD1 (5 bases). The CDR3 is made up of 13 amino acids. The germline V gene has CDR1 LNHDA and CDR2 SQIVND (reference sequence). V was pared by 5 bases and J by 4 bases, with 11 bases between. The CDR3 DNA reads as TGTGCCAGTAGTCTGGGGACCCGCACTGAAGCTTTCTTT. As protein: CASSLGTRTEAFF.

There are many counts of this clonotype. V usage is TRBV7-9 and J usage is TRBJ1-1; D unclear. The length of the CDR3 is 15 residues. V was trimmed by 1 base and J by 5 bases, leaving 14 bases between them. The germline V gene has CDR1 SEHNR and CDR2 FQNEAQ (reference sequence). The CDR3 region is CASSLVLSGSTEAFF. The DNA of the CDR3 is TGTGCCAGCAGCTTAGTTCTCTCGGGAAGTACTGAAGCTTTCTTT.

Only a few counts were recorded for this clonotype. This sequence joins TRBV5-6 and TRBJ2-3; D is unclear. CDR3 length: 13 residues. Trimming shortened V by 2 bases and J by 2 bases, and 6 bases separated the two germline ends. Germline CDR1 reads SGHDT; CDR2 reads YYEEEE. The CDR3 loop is CASSFLPTDTQYF. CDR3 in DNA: TGTGCCAGCAGCTTTTTACCCACAGATACGCAGTATTTT.

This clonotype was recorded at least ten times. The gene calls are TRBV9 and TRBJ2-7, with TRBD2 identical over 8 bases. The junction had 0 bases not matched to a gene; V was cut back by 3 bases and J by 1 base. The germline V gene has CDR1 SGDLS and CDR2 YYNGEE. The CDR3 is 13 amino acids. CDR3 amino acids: CASSASGSYEQYF. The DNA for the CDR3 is TGTGCCAGCAGCGCTAGCGGGTCCTACGAGCAGTACTTC.

CDR3 DNA sequence: TGTGCCAGCAGGCCAAGGGGACACGAGCAGTACTTC. Encoded protein: CASRPRGHEQYF. The rearrangement links TRBV12-3 or TRBV12-4 to TRBJ2-7; perhaps D is TRBD1 or TRBD2 (5 bases each). The CDR3 totals 12 residues. V was clipped by 6 bases and J by 5 bases, with 11 bases between them.

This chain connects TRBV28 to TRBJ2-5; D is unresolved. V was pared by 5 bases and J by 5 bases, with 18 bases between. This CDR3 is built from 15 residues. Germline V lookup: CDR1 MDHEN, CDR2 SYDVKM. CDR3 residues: CASSPPSTGVETQYF. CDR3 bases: TGTGCCAGCAGTCCTCCCTCGACTGGGGTTGAGACCCAGTACTTC.

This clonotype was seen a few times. The CDR3 DNA reads as TGCAGTGCTAGACCACCCGAAAAGGGTGGTGAGACCCAGTACTTC. It codes for CSARPPEKGGETQYF. This chain uses TRBV20-1 with TRBJ2-5; no clear D gene. Germline assignment: CDR1 DFQATT and CDR2 SNEGSKA (reference sequence). The CDR3 contains 15 residues. V shed 2 bases and J shed 5 bases, with 18 bases lying between them.

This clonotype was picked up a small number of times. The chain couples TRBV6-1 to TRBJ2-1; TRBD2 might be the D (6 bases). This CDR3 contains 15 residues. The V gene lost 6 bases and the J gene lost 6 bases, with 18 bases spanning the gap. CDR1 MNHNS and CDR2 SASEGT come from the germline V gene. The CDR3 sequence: CASSPVNGGFNEQFF. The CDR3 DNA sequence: TGTGCCAGCAGCCCAGTGAATGGAGGGTTCAATGAGCAGTTCTTC.

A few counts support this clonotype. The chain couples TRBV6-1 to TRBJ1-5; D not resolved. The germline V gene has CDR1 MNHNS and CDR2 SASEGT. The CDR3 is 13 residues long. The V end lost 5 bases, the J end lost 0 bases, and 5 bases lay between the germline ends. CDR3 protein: CASSPVSNQPQHF. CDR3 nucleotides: TGTGCCAGCAGTCCAGTTAGCAATCAGCCCCAGCATTTT.

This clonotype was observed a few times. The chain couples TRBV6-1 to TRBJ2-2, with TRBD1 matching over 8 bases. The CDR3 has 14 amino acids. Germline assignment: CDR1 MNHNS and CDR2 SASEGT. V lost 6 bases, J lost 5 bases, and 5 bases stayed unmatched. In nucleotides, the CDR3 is TGTGCCAGCAGACCCACAGGGGGGACCGGGGAGCTGTTTTTT. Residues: CASRPTGGTGELFF.

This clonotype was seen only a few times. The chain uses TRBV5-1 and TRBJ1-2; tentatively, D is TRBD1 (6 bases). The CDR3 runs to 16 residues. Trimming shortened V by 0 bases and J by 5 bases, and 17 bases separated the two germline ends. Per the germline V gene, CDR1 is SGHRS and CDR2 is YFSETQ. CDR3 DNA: TGCGCCAGCAGCTTGGCCGGGATGGGGGGCGCTTATGGCTACACCTTC. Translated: CASSLAGMGGAYGYTF.

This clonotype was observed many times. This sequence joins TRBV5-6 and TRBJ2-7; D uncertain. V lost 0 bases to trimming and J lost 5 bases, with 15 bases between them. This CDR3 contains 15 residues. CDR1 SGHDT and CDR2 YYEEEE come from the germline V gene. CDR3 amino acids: CASSLGRQTVHEQYF. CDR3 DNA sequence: TGTGCCAGCAGCTTGGGTCGGCAGACCGTCCACGAGCAGTACTTC.

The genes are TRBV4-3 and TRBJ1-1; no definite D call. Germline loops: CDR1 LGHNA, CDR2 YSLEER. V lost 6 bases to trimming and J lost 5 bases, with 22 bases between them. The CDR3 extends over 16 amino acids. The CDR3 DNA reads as TGCGCCAGCAGAAGACAAACGGCTGTCACTAGTACTGAAGCTTTCTTT. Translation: CASRRQTAVTSTEAFF.

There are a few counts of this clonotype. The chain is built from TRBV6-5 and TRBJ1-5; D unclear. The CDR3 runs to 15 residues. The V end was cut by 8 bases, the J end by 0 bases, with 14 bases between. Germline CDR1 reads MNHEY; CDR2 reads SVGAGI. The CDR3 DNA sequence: TGTGCCAGCTTTGAGCCTCCCGCTAGCAATCAGCCCCAGCATTTT. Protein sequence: CASFEPPASNQPQHF.